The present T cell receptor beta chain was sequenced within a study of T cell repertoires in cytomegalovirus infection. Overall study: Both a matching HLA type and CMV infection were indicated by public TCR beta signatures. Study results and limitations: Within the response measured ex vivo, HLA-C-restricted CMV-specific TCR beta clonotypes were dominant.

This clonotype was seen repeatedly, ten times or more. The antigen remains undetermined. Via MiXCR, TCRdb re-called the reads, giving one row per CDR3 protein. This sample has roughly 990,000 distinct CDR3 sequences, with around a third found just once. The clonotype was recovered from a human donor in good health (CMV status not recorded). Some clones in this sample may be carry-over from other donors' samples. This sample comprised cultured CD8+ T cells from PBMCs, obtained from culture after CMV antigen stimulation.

CDR3 in amino acids: CASSQLLALYTEAFF. The CDR3 region has the DNA TGTGCCAGCAGCCAACTCTTAGCTCTGTACACTGAAGCTTTCTTT. The chain uses TRBV7-6 and TRBJ1-1; D call uncertain. Germline V CDR1 and CDR2: SGHVS, FNYEAQ. The CDR3 is 15 amino acids. Trimming pared 5 bases from V and 3 bases from J, leaving 16 bases between.